The sequence of this T cell receptor beta chain was determined in a study of B cell selection in AIRE deficiency. V was pared by 5 bases and J by 5 bases, with 0 bases of the junction left unmatched. This CDR3 comprises 14 residues. In germline, CDR1 is LNHDA, CDR2 SQIVND (reference sequence). Sorted regulatory T cells were CD4-positive, CD25-high and CD127-low or negative. Here immunoSEQ multiplex PCR was the method, and the copy in TCRdb shows in-frame clones only, minus some. The repertoire holds around 5,300 clones, with roughly 86% as singletons. The V gene is TRBV19, the J gene TRBJ2-3; 14 bases are shared with TRBD2. Sequenced: Tregs sorted from PBMCs. This TCR derives from a human donor with AIRE deficiency. The CDR3 reads CASSGLAGGDTQYF. In DNA form, the CDR3 reads TGTGCCAGTAGTGGACTAGCGGGAGGAGATACGCAGTATTTT.